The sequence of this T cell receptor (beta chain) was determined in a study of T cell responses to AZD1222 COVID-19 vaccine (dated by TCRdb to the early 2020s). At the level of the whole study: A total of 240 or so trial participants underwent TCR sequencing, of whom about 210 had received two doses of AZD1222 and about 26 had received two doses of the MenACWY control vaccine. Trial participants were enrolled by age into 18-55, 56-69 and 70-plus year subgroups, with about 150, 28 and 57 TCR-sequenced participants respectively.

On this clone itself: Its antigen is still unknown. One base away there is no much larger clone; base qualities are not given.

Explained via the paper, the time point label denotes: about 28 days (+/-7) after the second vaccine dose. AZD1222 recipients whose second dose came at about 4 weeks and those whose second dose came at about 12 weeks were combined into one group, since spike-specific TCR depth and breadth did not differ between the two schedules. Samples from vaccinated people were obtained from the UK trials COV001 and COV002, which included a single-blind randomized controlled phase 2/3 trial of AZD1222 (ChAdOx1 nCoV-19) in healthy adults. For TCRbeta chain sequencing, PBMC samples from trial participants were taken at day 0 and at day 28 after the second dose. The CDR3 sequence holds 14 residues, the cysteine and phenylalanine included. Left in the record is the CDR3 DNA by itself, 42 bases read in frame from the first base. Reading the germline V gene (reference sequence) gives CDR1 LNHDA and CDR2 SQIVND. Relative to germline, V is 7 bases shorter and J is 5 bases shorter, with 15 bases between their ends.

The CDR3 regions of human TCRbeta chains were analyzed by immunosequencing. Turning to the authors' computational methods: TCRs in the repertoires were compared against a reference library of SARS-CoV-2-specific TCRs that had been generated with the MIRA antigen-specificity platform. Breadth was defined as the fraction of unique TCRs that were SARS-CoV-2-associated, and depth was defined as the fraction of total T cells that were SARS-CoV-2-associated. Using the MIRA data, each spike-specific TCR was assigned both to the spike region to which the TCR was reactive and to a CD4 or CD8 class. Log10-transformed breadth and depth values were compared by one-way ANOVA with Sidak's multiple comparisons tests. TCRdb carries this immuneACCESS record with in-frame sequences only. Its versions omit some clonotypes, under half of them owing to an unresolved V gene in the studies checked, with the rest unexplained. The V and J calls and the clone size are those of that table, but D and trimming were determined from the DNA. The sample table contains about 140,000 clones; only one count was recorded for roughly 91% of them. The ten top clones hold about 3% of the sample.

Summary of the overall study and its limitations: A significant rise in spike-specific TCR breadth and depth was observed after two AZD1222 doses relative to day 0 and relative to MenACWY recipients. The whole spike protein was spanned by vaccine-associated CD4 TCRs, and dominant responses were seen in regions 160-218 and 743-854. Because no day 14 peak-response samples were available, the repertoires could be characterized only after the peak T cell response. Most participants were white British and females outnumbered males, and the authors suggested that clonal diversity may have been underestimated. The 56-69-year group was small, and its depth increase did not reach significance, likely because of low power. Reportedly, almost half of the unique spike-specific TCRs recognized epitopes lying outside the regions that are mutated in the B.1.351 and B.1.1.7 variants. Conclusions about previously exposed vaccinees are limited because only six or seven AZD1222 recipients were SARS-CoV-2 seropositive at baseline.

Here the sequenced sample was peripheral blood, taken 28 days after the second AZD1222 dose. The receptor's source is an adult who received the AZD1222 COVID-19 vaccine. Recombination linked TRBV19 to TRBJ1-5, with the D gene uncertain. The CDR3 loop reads CASTLEKHDQPQHF. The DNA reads TGTGCCAGTACCCTCGAGAAGCATGATCAGCCCCAGCATTTT. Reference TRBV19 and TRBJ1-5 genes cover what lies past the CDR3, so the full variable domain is DGGITQSPKYLFRKEGQNVTLSCEQNLNHDAMYWYRQDPGQGLRLIYYSQIVNDFQKGDIAEGYSVSREKKESFPLTVTSAQKNPTAFYLCASTLEKHDQPQHFGDGTRLSIL.